This T cell receptor beta chain was sequenced for a study of PD-1 blockade in classical Hodgkin lymphoma. Across the whole study: Patients were administered nivolumab (3 mg/kg intravenously) every 2 weeks. Overall study findings and caveats: Newly diagnosed patients were reported to start with lower TCR diversity than healthy donors. Complete responders' baseline diversity resembled that of newly diagnosed patients. With respect to the repertoire differences, their causes, possibly disease activity or prior therapy, remain undefined.

The V end lost 5 bases, the J end lost 6 bases, and 14 bases lay between the germline ends. Germline V gene sequence: CDR1 SSHAT, CDR2 FNYEAQ (reference sequence). CDR3 length: 13 residues. Every patient experienced relapse after autologous stem cell transplantation, and brentuximab vedotin exposure varied. Worth noting for this clone: Its target is unknown.

Some clones are missing from TCRdb's copy, which holds only in-frame ones; the method was immunoSEQ multiplex PCR. This table holds tens of thousands of clones, 74% found once. The TCR originated in a human donor with classical Hodgkin lymphoma. J is TRBJ2-7 and V is TRBV7-7; D gene ambiguous. The specimen comprised peripheral blood mononuclear cells (PBMCs), sampled at baseline. In nucleotides, the CDR3 is TGTGCCAGCAGCCAAAGATTCAATGGCGAGCAGTACTTC. It codes for CASSQRFNGEQYF.